This TCR beta chain was found in a study of cytomegalovirus exposure and HLA in healthy donors (dated by TCRdb to 2016 to 2017). Study-wide context: According to an earlier analysis of a few hundred of the donors, 150 million to 200 million T cells yielded roughly 110 million unique TCR beta sequences and more than 250 Gb of sequence data. Roughly 320 gigabases of sequencing data and 91 million or so unique TCR sequences made up an early release that covered fewer than 650 HLA-typed donors. Of the roughly 430 genotyped donors, about 84% fell in the genetic ancestry cluster associated with self-reported Caucasian donors. The study was designed to test whether signatures of past pathogen exposure could be identified by cataloging public T cell receptors. The T cell repertoires of under 750 subjects were profiled by immunosequencing and related to cytomegalovirus serostatus. Besides the first cohort of 550 to 750 subjects, a separate validation cohort made up of over 100 different subjects was used. High-throughput TCR immunosequencing, statistical association of individual TCRs with disease status, and machine learning were combined to predict cytomegalovirus infection status. To study patterns of TCR occurrence, a later analysis re-analyzed previously published TCR beta repertoires from 700 or so donors and added high-resolution HLA genotyping. Rather than drawing on any new phenotypic data, the later analysis identified candidate immune exposures from TCR beta sequences and the way those sequences occurred across donors. In an earlier analysis of 587 of the donors, high-throughput TCR beta sequencing was used to judge whether each TCR beta V gene segment behaved as functional or pseudogenic. Donor age, sex, ethnicity and CMV serostatus were compiled alongside the repertoire data. A later genetic analysis took genome-wide SNP genotypes for about three fifths of the 666 donors and used that subset as a discovery cohort. All discovery cohort repertoires had been generated using a single sequencing platform. HLA typing included class I and class II loci at four-digit resolution. The number of donors typed differed by locus, with roughly 620-640 for A, B, C, DRB1 and DQB1, around 500 for DQA1, approximately 580 for DPA1, and some 440 for DPB1. Roughly five DR-DQ haplotypes were handled as single units for association and clustering, since linkage in the cohort was strong. Among approximately 370 genotyped donors of the cohort, an average of around 250,000 unique TCR beta nucleotide sequences was sequenced per donor, of which approximately 19% were non-productive. The investigation overall reported the following: A further reported finding was that TCR beta sequences accurately predicted the HLA-A and HLA-B alleles for most subjects in the first cohort. Broadly in line with IMGT annotations, most TCR beta V segments showed up in productive rearrangements about 90% or about 30% of the time in an earlier analysis of around 550 of the donors. In a later analysis, 16,951 TCR beta sequences were associated with specific HLA alleles at a false discovery rate of 0.05. In a later analysis, several top co-occurrence clusters were reported to appear linked to parvovirus B19, influenza, CMV and Epstein-Barr virus. According to a later analysis, most CMV-associated TCR beta chains appeared to be HLA-restricted, and the HLA associations seemed to be driven largely by CMV exposure. Compared with equally common non-associated chains, HLA-associated TCR beta chains in a later analysis were more clonally expanded and had lower generation probabilities. Immune exposure information for the cohort was limited to CMV serostatus. Some IMGT-functional V segments, including TRBV6-2 and TRBV6-3, could not be told apart with the 87-base-pair reads, so those segments were excluded. When HLA alleles, especially DR and DQ, strongly co-occurred, TCR associations were difficult to assign to individual alleles. Across donors, most TCR sequences were observed very rarely, whereas some public TCRs were present in many individuals. HLA typing was unavailable for some donors at each locus, so association tests used only the typed subset. Sequencing depth was assumed to be roughly uniform across donors in the presence/absence analyses, though that assumption may not hold. Because counts were too low, seventeen rarely observed V segments, including chromosome 9 orphons, were left out of the earlier analysis of some 600 of the donors. The authors suggested that the approach could potentially be generalized to other disease states and immunological phenotypes. A group of highly shared sequence variants was considered likely to be a technical artifact of the sequencing pipeline. In a later analysis, TCR association rates were found to vary across HLA loci, with the most associated TCRs seen for DRB1 alleles and the fewest for HLA-C alleles. In vitro tests confirmed that a few of the cytomegalovirus-associated TCR beta chains recognize cytomegalovirus antigens. In both the original and validation cohorts, the classifier was reported to diagnose cytomegalovirus status with high specificity and sensitivity. A total of some 180 TCR beta chains were listed by the study as associated with cytomegalovirus. Only TCR beta chains were sequenced in this cohort, and the absence of alpha or paired-chain data limited detectable features. Correlated functional status among segregating V segments might reflect linkage disequilibrium, but an unknown experimental factor could not be ruled out. A later genetic analysis reported fewer N-insertions in productive TCRs among donors in an Asian-associated ancestry cluster than the roughly 620-donor mean. In a later genetic analysis, a missense DCLRE1C variant was associated with V-gene and J-gene trimming of TCR beta chains, and the association was replicated in an independent cohort.

The germline V gene (reference sequence) specifies LNHDA as CDR1 and SQIVND as CDR2. Clipping removes 3 bases from V and 4 bases from J, with 5 as the unmatched junction base count. The CDR3 measures 15 amino acids from cysteine to phenylalanine. The sequence is cut down to CDR3 DNA, 45 bases in frame from base 1. This clone was picked up a small number of times. The specificity of this receptor is unknown. Within one base of it there is no much larger clone, and no base qualities were kept. The cohort consisted of 650 to 850 healthy bone marrow donors. At the time of sampling, every cohort member was nominally healthy, though immune exposures that went unrecorded were likely present. The donor tested CMV seronegative and was one of the 352 seronegative cohort members. Each donor provided a peripheral blood sample, and peripheral blood mononuclear cells were used for TCR beta sequencing. Genomic DNA extraction from the blood cell samples was performed with the Qiagen DNeasy Blood Extraction Kit.

Libraries were prepared through the immunoSEQ multiplex PCR assay. For the multiplex PCR, a mixture combining 60 forward primers for TCR Vbeta segments and 13 reverse primers for TCR Jbeta segments was used. A multiplex PCR assay on genomic DNA amplified the CDR3 region of rearranged TCR beta genes. The amplified TCR beta libraries were sequenced on the Illumina HiSeq System as 87-base-pair reads. For the original study's pipeline: Across the 640 or so repertoires, a later analysis counted some 80 million unique TCR beta chains, 8.5 million to 12 million of which were shared by at least two donors. To remove PCR and sequencing errors, raw reads were error-corrected and collapsed into unique sequences using a nearest-neighbor algorithm that merged closely related sequences. Alignment of CDR3 sequences to IMGT reference sequences was used to assign V, D and J gene segments. For a sequence to be retained, at least a six-nucleotide match to both a V gene segment and a J gene segment was required. Rearrangements were classified as productive when the CDR3 lacked stop codons and remained in frame with V and J, and all other rearrangements were classified as non-productive. CDR3 was defined by IMGT convention, running from the second conserved V-encoded cysteine to the conserved J-encoded phenylalanine. Sequences without an unambiguous match to a single V gene segment were excluded from the earlier analysis of 450 to 750 of the donors. An earlier analysis of over 450 of the donors classified V segments as functional when productive rearrangements were above 56.7% and as segregating when the standard deviation between donors was above 5%. To diagnose cytomegalovirus status from the catalog of TCR beta chain sequences, a statistical classification framework was built. A later analysis assigned V and J genes by comparing TCR nucleotide sequences with IMGT/GENE-DB human TR gene sequences. The TCRdist pipeline was used in a later analysis to assign CDR3 sequences and most-parsimonious VDJ recombination scenarios. A later analysis defined each TCR beta chain by its CDR3 amino acid sequence plus V-gene family, and excluded reads lacking a unique V-gene family. To address suspected cross-contamination and a sequencing artifact, a later analysis removed 550 to 750 highly shared, low-generation-probability nucleotide sequences. In a later analysis, a clonal expansion index was calculated for each public chain from normalized within-repertoire ranks of inferred template counts. In a later analysis, generation probabilities were computed with a VDJ recombination model fitted to out-of-frame rearrangements, and the resulting probabilities were checked against IGoR. A later analysis scored TCR-TCR, TCR-HLA and TCR-CMV co-occurrence with hypergeometric tests, applying a repertoire-size bias correction to TCR pairs. In a later analysis, false discovery rates were estimated by permuting HLA or CMV assignments 20 times. In a later analysis, co-occurring TCRs were grouped using DBSCAN, with TCRdist sequence similarity added in when clustering inside HLA-allele-positive subsets. Co-occurrence clustering excluded repertoires with fewer than 30,000 or more than 120,000 public chains, plus five with anomalous nucleotide sharing. The clones in this table, taken by TCRdb from immuneACCESS, are in-frame only. Not every clone is retained; where verified, under half of the shortfall comes from an unresolved V gene, and the cause of the rest is unknown. From that table come the V and J calls and clone size; the DNA was used to work out D and trimming. The sample contains about 110,000 clones, approximately 71% of them found a single time. Of the sample, about 2.5% is held by the ten largest clones.

The sequenced material came from PBMCs. The clonotype comes from a man in his forties in good health and CMV-seronegative. The chain uses TRBV19 and TRBJ1-4; TRBD1 lines up with 7 middle nucleotides. The CDR3 protein: CASSMDRSHNEKLFF. The bases are TGTGCCAGTAGTATGGACAGGAGTCATAATGAAAAACTGTTTTTT.